This T cell receptor beta chain appears in the sequencing data of a study of precursors of human CD4 cytotoxic T cells. Germline V CDR1 and CDR2: DFQATT, SNEGSKA (reference sequence). This CDR3 comprises 16 residues. The junction had 18 bases not matched to a gene; V was cut back by 6 bases and J by 4 bases. Four sorted CD4+ memory subsets, central memory, effector memory, IL-7R-high TEMRA and IL-7R-negative TEMRA, were UMI-sequenced. TCRdb fed the reads into MiXCR, producing one record per CDR3 protein. The data show some 840 distinct CDR3 sequences, with over 20% seen just once and approximately 8.6% held by the top ten.

The sequenced sample consisted of memory CD4+ T cells from blood (PBMCs). This receptor was identified in a human donor in good health. The chain employs TRBV20-1 and TRBJ2-7; TRBD2 matches at 7 bases. The CDR3 coding sequence is TGCAGTGCAACTATTTCCCCGGGACTAAAGAGATACGAGCAGTACTTC. This gives the protein CSATISPGLKRYEQYF.